This T cell receptor beta chain was observed in a study of blood T cell repertoires in COVID-19. On the study more broadly: Italy, Spain and the United States were the sources of the convalescent and acute COVID-19 samples. Nucleic acid was either cDNA or gDNA, and it came from T cells, B-cell-depleted T cells, or PBMCs.

In the original analysis: Amplification of reference gene primers was used by the study to estimate nucleated cell counts. Some clones are missing from TCRdb's copy, which holds only in-frame ones; the method was immunoSEQ multiplex PCR. D and trimming come from the DNA, and the V and J calls and clone size come from that table. The sample includes some 200,000 clones, around 83% of them seen just once. This clone has just one count. The sample taken for sequencing was peripheral blood. The source is a woman in her thirties or forties with acute or convalescent COVID-19.

The CDR3: CASSYSGQGTYEQYF. In DNA, the CDR3 is TGTGCCAGCAGTTACTCCGGACAGGGGACCTACGAGCAGTACTTC. V gene TRBV6-5 combines with J gene TRBJ2-7; 9 nucleotides align to TRBD1. The V segment lost 0 bases and the J segment 2 bases; nucleotides outside the gene matches: 2. The CDR3 is 15 residues long. The germline V gene has CDR1 MNHEY and CDR2 SVGAGI.